This TCR beta chain was observed in a study of T cell responses to AZD1222 COVID-19 vaccine (dated by TCRdb to 2020 to 2023). A note on the overall study: TCR sequencing covered fewer than 250 trial participants: nearly 210 given two doses of AZD1222 and 26 given two doses of MenACWY control vaccine. Enrollment into the trials was organized by age into subgroups of 18-55, 56-69 and 70-plus years, and those subgroups contained approximately 150, 30 and 60 TCR-sequenced participants, respectively.

Sequences KGHSH (CDR1) and LQKENI (CDR2) are obtained from the germline V gene. Cut back by 2 bases and 5 bases, the V and J ends lie 6 bases apart. The CDR3 spans 13 residues, from the cysteine through the phenylalanine. The only DNA kept is the CDR3, 39 bases in frame from the first base. Results and caveats for the whole study, not just this receptor: Participants were mostly white British and included more females than males, and it was suggested by the authors that clonal diversity may have been underestimated. Because no day 14 peak-response samples were available, repertoires were characterized only after the peak T cell response. Nearly half of unique spike-specific TCRs reportedly recognized epitopes outside regions mutated in the B.1.351 and B.1.1.7 variants. The whole spike protein was spanned by vaccine-associated CD4 TCRs, and dominant responses were seen in regions 160-218 and 743-854. In the small 56-69-year group, the increase in depth fell short of significance, most likely because of low power. Only six AZD1222 recipients were SARS-CoV-2 seropositive at baseline, limiting conclusions about previously exposed vaccinees. A significant rise in spike-specific TCR breadth and depth was observed after two AZD1222 doses relative to day 0 and relative to MenACWY recipients.

As concerns this clone: Its antigen is unknown. No quality values exist for individual bases; no much larger clone is one base distant.

Reading the label with the study, this specimen's time point is: about 28 days (+/-7) after the second vaccine dose. Because spike-specific TCR depth and breadth did not differ between the two schedules, AZD1222 recipients who got a second dose at roughly 4 weeks were pooled with those who got a second dose at roughly 12 weeks. Vaccinee samples were obtained from the UK trials COV001 and COV002, which included a single-blind randomized controlled phase 2/3 trial of AZD1222 (ChAdOx1 nCoV-19) in healthy adults. Trial participant PBMC samples were collected at day 0 and day 28 after the second dose for TCRbeta chain sequencing. The CDR3 regions of human TCRbeta chains were analyzed by immunosequencing. In the paper's pipeline: Repertoire TCRs were matched against a reference library of SARS-CoV-2-specific TCRs generated with the MIRA antigen-specificity platform. Breadth was defined as the fraction of unique TCRs that were SARS-CoV-2-associated, and depth was defined as the fraction of total T cells that were SARS-CoV-2-associated. Using the MIRA data, every spike-specific TCR was mapped to the spike region that the TCR reacted to and assigned to either a CD4 or a CD8 class. Log10-transformed breadth and depth values were compared by one-way ANOVA with Sidak's multiple comparisons tests. TCRdb carries this immuneACCESS record with in-frame sequences only. Its versions omit some clonotypes, under half of them owing to an unresolved V gene in the studies checked, with the rest unexplained. Clone size and the V and J calls come from that table; the DNA yielded D and trimming. Here the sample has 80,000 to 100,000 clones; more than 70% occur a single time. In total, the top ten clones hold about 6% of the sample.

This clonotype was obtained from an adult who received the AZD1222 COVID-19 vaccine. The sequence joins TRBV18 to TRBJ1-4; no D segment can be confidently identified. This material consisted of peripheral blood, taken 28 days after the second AZD1222 dose. The CDR3: CASSPSRNEKLFF. The sequenced DNA: TGTGCCAGCTCACCATCTCGGAATGAAAAACTGTTTTTT. The entire variable domain, with the stretches around the CDR3 drawn from the reference TRBV18 and TRBJ1-4 proteins, is NAGVMQNPRHLVRRRGQEARLRCSPMKGHSHVYWYRQLPEEGLKFMVYLQKENIIDESGMPKERFSAEFPKEGPSILRIQQVVRGDSAAYFCASSPSRNEKLFFGSGTQLSVL.